The 24 T cell receptor beta chains below were found in one sample sequenced in a study of cytomegalovirus exposure and HLA in healthy donors. Primers included in the PCR were 60 Vbeta and 13 Jbeta primers. Clones were sequenced by immunoSEQ multiplex PCR, and TCRdb holds only the in-frame ones, with some missing. The repertoire holds over 95,000 clones, with about 80% as singletons. Sequenced sample: PBMCs. All receptors derive from a female donor in good health and CMV-seronegative.

The J gene is TRBJ2-7, the V gene TRBV2; D uncertain. This CDR3 region has 12 residues. CDR1 and CDR2 (germline): SNHLY, FYNNEI. The V end was cut by 6 bases, the J end by 3 bases, with 9 bases between. CDR3 coding DNA: TGTGCCAGCAGGGGCAGGTACTACGAGCAGTACTTC. Its protein product is CASRGRYYEQYF.

V and J are TRBV7-9 and TRBJ2-7, with 8 positions matching TRBD1. Germline lookup yields CDR1 SEHNR and CDR2 FQNEAQ (reference sequence). This CDR3 has 15 residues. The V segment lost 1 base and the J segment 5 bases; nucleotides outside the gene matches: 7. CDR3 residues: CASSLVQGEVNEQYF. The DNA of the CDR3 is TGTGCCAGCAGCTTAGTACAGGGGGAAGTTAACGAGCAGTACTTC.

With respect to this clone: The junction does not match germline at one end; this may be a read error. CDR3 nucleotide sequence: TGTGCCAGCAGCCCGCTAGGCCCCTTTGAGGGCTACTTT. Amino acid sequence: CASSPLGPFEGYF. V and J are TRBV7-9 and TRBJ1-6; D is unclear. CDR1 and CDR2 (germline): SEHNR, FQNEAQ (reference sequence). This CDR3 is built from 13 residues.

The chain carries TRBV5-4 and TRBJ2-7, with 11 bases that match TRBD2. V was clipped by 3 bases and J by 7 bases; unmatched bases: 3. The germline V gene encodes CDR1 SGHNT and CDR2 YYREEE (reference sequence). The CDR3 extends over 13 amino acids. The CDR3 DNA follows: TGTGCCAGCAGCTCACTAGCGGGGGTTGAGCAGTACTTC. Amino acids: CASSSLAGVEQYF.

The gene calls are TRBV13 and TRBJ2-1; TRBD2 matches at 15 bases. Germline CDR1 reads PRHDT; CDR2 reads FYEKMQ (reference sequence). The CDR3 spans 20 residues. After removal of 6 bases from V and 0 bases from J, the junction contained 12 bases not matched to a gene. The CDR3 protein is CASSVAGLAGGRSSYNEQFF. CDR3 in DNA: TGTGCCAGCAGTGTGGCGGGACTAGCGGGGGGCCGGAGCTCCTACAATGAGCAGTTCTTC.

The gene calls are TRBV14 and TRBJ2-5, with 8 bases fitting TRBD2. The CDR3 spans 15 residues. V gave up 4 bases and J gave up 11 bases; unmatched junction bases: 15. Germline CDR1 is SGHDN and CDR2 is FVKESK. DNA of the CDR3: TGTGCCAGCAGCCCCGCTCCGGCGGGGGGCGATGAGCAGTACTTC. It translates to CASSPAPAGGDEQYF.

DNA of the CDR3: TGTGCCAGCAGCCAAGGAGTCTTCGGGGTACAAGAGACCCAGTACTTC. It codes for CASSQGVFGVQETQYF. The V and J genes are TRBV4-2 and TRBJ2-5; TRBD2 might be the D (5 bases). Germline V gene lookup returns CDR1 LGHNA and CDR2 YNFKEQ. The CDR3 runs to 16 residues. Deletions cut 1 base from V and 2 bases from J, with 14 bases between.

Regarding this clone: Lacking the conserved final phenylalanine or tryptophan, this CDR3 likely reflects a read error. The limits of the CDR3 on the DNA are not certain, so only TCRdb's listed CDR3 is given. The chain links TRBV11-3 to TRBJ1-1; TRBD1, the D gene given by the table, was not confirmed from the DNA. CDR1 is SGHNT and CDR2 is YENEEA in the germline V gene. The CDR3 is 11 amino acids in total, end residues counted. CDR3 protein: CASSLDPGTGS.

V and J are TRBV19 and TRBJ1-1; 7 bases fit TRBD1. The junction had 10 bases not matched to a gene; V was cut back by 6 bases and J by 6 bases. The germline gives CDR1 LNHDA, CDR2 SQIVND (reference sequence). This CDR3 is built from 14 residues. This chain's CDR3 is CASRHGTGAPEAFF. CDR3 DNA sequence: TGTGCCAGTAGGCACGGTACAGGGGCCCCTGAAGCTTTCTTT.

The chain couples TRBV10-3 to TRBJ1-2; 9 positions agree with TRBD1. Unmatched junction bases numbered 6, after V lost 8 bases and J lost 5 bases. Germline assignment: CDR1 ENHRY and CDR2 SYGVKD. The CDR3 has 13 amino acids. The CDR3 reads CAIDSGQGYGYTF. The CDR3 DNA reads TGTGCCATCGACTCGGGACAGGGTTATGGCTACACCTTC.

The J gene is TRBJ1-2, the V gene TRBV25-1; D is ambiguous. Trimming removed 3 bases at V and 6 bases at J, with 11 bases between. Germline values: CDR1 MGHDK, CDR2 SYGVNS. This CDR3 is built from 13 residues. DNA for the CDR3: TGTGCCAGCAGTGATTCGAGTCGGGATGGCTACACCTTC. It codes for CASSDSSRDGYTF.

V usage is TRBV6-5 and J usage is TRBJ2-2; D unresolved. Germline CDR1 reads MNHEY; CDR2 reads SVGAGI. The CDR3 loop spans 14 amino acids. Trimming took 10 bases from V and 1 from J, leaving 13 bases between them. CDR3 nucleotide sequence: TGTGCCACTACGGTGACACAGAACACCGGGGAGCTGTTTTTT. Translation gives CATTVTQNTGELFF.

The chain combines TRBV25-1 with TRBJ2-7; D call uncertain. Germline V gene sequence: CDR1 MGHDK, CDR2 SYGVNS. The CDR3 is 15 residues long. V shed 2 bases and J shed 3 bases, with 14 bases lying between them. CDR3 bases: TGTGCCAGCAGTGAAGGGCAGTTGGGCTACTACGAGCAGTACTTC. Amino acid sequence: CASSEGQLGYYEQYF.

This chain links TRBV7-2 with TRBJ2-6, with a possible D match to TRBD2 (6 bases). Looked up from germline, CDR1 is SGHTA and CDR2 is FQGNSA. The V end lost 1 base, the J end lost 4 bases, and 17 bases lay between the germline ends. CDR3 size: 18 residues. The CDR3 loop reads CASSLVVGRGSGANVLTF. The CDR3 DNA follows: TGTGCCAGCAGCTTAGTGGTTGGCCGGGGGTCCGGGGCCAACGTCCTGACTTTC. Based on the CDR3 plus reference TRBV7-2 and TRBJ2-6, the full variable domain is GAGVSQSPSNKVTEKGKDVELRCDPISGHTALYWYRQSLGQGLEFLIYFQGNSAPDKSGLPSDRFSAERTGGSVSTLTIQRTQQEDSAVYLCASSLVVGRGSGANVLTFGAGSRLTVL.

This chain connects TRBV7-9 to TRBJ2-3; 8 nucleotides line up with TRBD2. CDR1 and CDR2 from the germline V gene are SEHNR and FQNEAQ (reference sequence). With 3 bases clipped from V and 2 bases from J, the junction kept 7 bases outside the gene matches. The CDR3 consists of 16 residues. The CDR3 protein is CASSFRRAGDTDTQYF. CDR3 nucleotide sequence: TGTGCCAGCAGCTTTCGACGAGCGGGGGACACAGATACGCAGTATTTT.

This clone was observed a single time. V gene TRBV6-5 combines with J gene TRBJ2-1; perhaps TRBD1 as D (6 bases). The germline V and J ends were trimmed by 2 bases and 12 bases, with 20 bases remaining between them. The CDR3 covers 15 residues. CDR1 is MNHEY and CDR2 is SVGAGI in the germline V gene. This CDR3 reads CASSYSAATGEGQFF. CDR3 in DNA: TGTGCCAGCAGTTACAGTGCGGCGACAGGAGAGGGGCAGTTCTTC.

A few counts support this clone. The rearrangement joins TRBV12-5 to TRBJ1-2; D gene uncertain. The CDR3 is 16 residues long. V was trimmed by 6 bases and J by 5 bases, leaving 22 bases between them. Germline CDR1 reads LGHNT; CDR2 reads FRNRAP. The CDR3 DNA sequence: TGTGCTAGTGGAGCAGGAGACGACTATAGATTATATGGCTACACCTTC. This translates into CASGAGDDYRLYGYTF.

This clone was detected only once. V is TRBV9 and J is TRBJ2-5, with D perhaps TRBD2 (7 bases). This CDR3 comprises 15 residues. Per germline, CDR1 SGDLS and CDR2 YYNGEE. Deletions cut 2 bases from V and 3 bases from J, with 14 bases between. The CDR3 nucleotides are TGTGCCAGCAGCGTCGGGGCGGGGGCCAAAGAGACCCAGTACTTC. Its protein product is CASSVGAGAKETQYF.

The chain joins TRBV5-4 to TRBJ2-3, with 8 positions matching TRBD2. The V segment lost 0 bases and the J segment 3 bases; nucleotides outside the gene matches: 9. The germline V gene has CDR1 SGHNT and CDR2 YYREEE (reference sequence). The CDR3 covers 17 residues. CDR3 bases: TGTGCCAGCAGCTTGGCCGGCCGGGGGGGTACGACAGATACGCAGTATTTT. This gives the protein CASSLAGRGGTTDTQYF.

The chain has TRBV4-1 and TRBJ1-1; D remains unclear. This CDR3 region has 16 residues. The germline V gene has CDR1 MGHRA and CDR2 YSYEKL. V was cut by 1 base and J by 8 bases, with 20 bases left in between. The CDR3 here is CASSQGYRDRRREAFF. CDR3 DNA sequence: TGCGCCAGCAGCCAAGGGTACAGAGATCGCCGTCGCGAAGCTTTCTTT.

V and J are TRBV13 and TRBJ2-1; D may be TRBD2 (5 bases). The germline V and J ends were trimmed by 0 bases and 4 bases, with 16 bases remaining between them. CDR1 and CDR2 (germline): PRHDT, FYEKMQ (reference sequence). The CDR3 totals 17 residues. Here the CDR3 reads CASSLGPGKDLYNEQFF. DNA of the CDR3: TGTGCCAGCAGCTTAGGTCCGGGAAAGGACCTATACAATGAGCAGTTCTTC. Together with reference TRBV13 and TRBJ2-1, the CDR3 gives the full variable domain: AAGVIQSPRHLIKEKRETATLKCYPIPRHDTVYWYQQGPGQDPQFLISFYEKMQSDKGSIPDRFSAQQFSDYHSELNMSSLELGDSALYFCASSLGPGKDLYNEQFFGPGTRLTVL.

This clone was counted once. The V and J genes are TRBV7-8 and TRBJ1-1; 7 bases line up with TRBD1. V gave up 4 bases and J gave up 5 bases; unmatched junction bases: 4. Germline V lookup: CDR1 SGHVS, CDR2 FQNEAQ. This CDR3 is built from 13 residues. Here the CDR3 reads CASSSQTGTEAFF. In nucleotides, the CDR3 is TGTGCCAGCAGCTCCCAGACAGGGACTGAAGCTTTCTTT.

The V call is TRBV30, the J call TRBJ2-7; 8 nucleotides agree with TRBD2. J lost 3 bases, V lost 3 bases, and 13 bases had no gene match. Germline loops: CDR1 GTSNPN, CDR2 SVGIG (reference sequence). The CDR3 contains 16 residues. CDR3 sequence (DNA): TGTGCCTGGAGCCTCGGCGGCGGCGGGGGGCTCTACGAGCAGTACTTC. Residues: CAWSLGGGGGLYEQYF.

The genes are TRBV5-1 and TRBJ2-3, with 7 bases identical to TRBD1. Per the germline V gene, CDR1 is SGHRS and CDR2 is YFSETQ. This CDR3 has 15 residues. J was trimmed by 5 bases and V by 1 base; bases with no gene match: 7. CDR3 DNA sequence: TGCGCCAGCAGCTTGAGGGTGCCAGGGGGAGATACGCAGTATTTT. It yields the protein CASSLRVPGGDTQYF.